This TCR beta chain was recorded in a study of identical twins. V lost 5 bases, J lost 9 bases, and 6 bases stayed unmatched. This CDR3 region has 13 residues. General observations from the study: Out-of-frame sharing of TCR alpha in monozygotic twins was underestimated by models.

TCRdb ran MiXCR on the 5' RACE reads and lists one entry per CDR3 protein. The sample yields approximately 670,000 distinct CDR3 sequences, 5.5% to 6.5% seen once. This clonotype has ten or more counts. Its target is not known. Sequencing was carried out using naive T cells sorted from blood. V usage is TRBV12-3 or TRBV12-4 and J usage is TRBJ2-1, with 8 bases matching TRBD2. The sequence was obtained from a man between 18 and 35 years old in good health. The CDR3 DNA sequence: TGTGCCAGCAGTCCGGGACTAGTGATTGAGCAGTTCTTC. Amino acids: CASSPGLVIEQFF.